A single sample is the source of the 29 T cell receptor beta chains below, sequenced in a study of CD8+ T cells in alopecia areata. RNA extraction and reverse transcription yielded cDNA as sequencing template. Profiled with immunoSEQ multiplex PCR; TCRdb holds only in-frame clones, not every one. This sample has 100,000 to 150,000 clones, with about 47% found just once. Specimen: CD8+ T cells sorted from blood, collected at week 0. The receptor set was obtained from a human donor with alopecia areata.

The V gene is TRBV4-3, the J gene TRBJ1-5; D gene ambiguous. Germline V gives CDR1 LGHNA, CDR2 YSLEER. This CDR3 is 14 amino acids long. The V end was cut by 4 bases, the J end by 2 bases, with 9 bases between. The chain's CDR3 is CASSPDMGNQPQHF. CDR3 in DNA: TGCGCCAGCAGCCCCGACATGGGCAATCAGCCCCAGCATTTT.

This chain joins TRBV5-1 and TRBJ2-2; D gene uncertain. The germline CDR1 and CDR2 sequences are SGHRS and YFSETQ. V was cut by 1 base and J by 6 bases, with 4 bases left in between. The CDR3 contains 12 residues. The CDR3 loop is CASSLLPGELFF. The DNA of the CDR3 is TGCGCCAGCAGCTTGCTGCCCGGGGAGCTGTTTTTT.

The CDR3 DNA reads as TGTGCCAGCAGCTTAGGGGGTGCCCAAGAGACCCAGTACTTC. It yields the protein CASSLGGAQETQYF. This rearrangement joins TRBV13 to TRBJ2-5; D remains unclear. CDR3 size: 14 residues. Germline V CDR1 and CDR2: PRHDT, FYEKMQ (reference sequence). Trimming removed 0 bases from V and 1 base from J, with 6 bases in between.

The chain uses TRBV11-2 and TRBJ1-2, with 7 bases fitting TRBD1. The CDR3 is 14 amino acids. J lost 8 bases, V lost 4 bases, and 10 bases had no gene match. The V gene's germline CDR1 is SGHAT and CDR2 FQNNGV. CDR3 in amino acids: CASSSGRQGSGYTF. The CDR3 DNA sequence: TGTGCCAGCAGCTCAGGGCGACAGGGAAGCGGCTACACCTTC.

The rearrangement uses TRBV6-5 and TRBJ2-1; D is possibly TRBD1 (6 bases). This CDR3 contains 13 residues. Per the germline V gene, CDR1 is MNHEY and CDR2 is SVGAGI. V was pared by 0 bases and J by 12 bases, with 12 bases between. CDR3 sequence: CASSYSRGGRQFF. Here the CDR3 DNA reads TGTGCCAGCAGTTACTCGAGAGGGGGTAGGCAGTTCTTC.

The genes are TRBV7-9 and TRBJ2-7; the D gene could be TRBD1 or TRBD2 (5 bases each). The V gene's germline CDR1 is SEHNR and CDR2 FQNEAQ (reference sequence). Trimming removed 2 bases at V and 2 bases at J, with 10 bases between. The CDR3 runs to 14 residues. The CDR3 DNA reads TGTGCCAGCAGCTTACAGGGACGGGCCTACGAGCAGTACTTC. Protein sequence: CASSLQGRAYEQYF.

This clone was seen a few times. This chain uses TRBV5-4 with TRBJ2-7, with TRBD1 matching over 7 bases. Germline CDR1 is SGHNT and CDR2 is YYREEE (reference sequence). This CDR3 is built from 16 residues. V was clipped by 0 bases and J by 2 bases; unmatched bases: 8. The CDR3 DNA reads TGTGCCAGCAGCTTGGCCAGGGGACAGTCACCCTACGAGCAGTACTTC. Amino acid sequence: CASSLARGQSPYEQYF. The whole variable domain, filled in from reference TRBV5-4 and TRBJ2-7, reads ETGVTQSPTHLIKTRGQQVTLRCSSQSGHNTVSWYQQALGQGPQFIFQYYREEENGRGNFPPRFSGLQFPNYSSELNVNALELDDSALYLCASSLARGQSPYEQYFGPGTRLTVT.

The chain links TRBV6-5 to TRBJ2-7, with 8 bases lining up with TRBD1. Germline V CDR1 and CDR2: MNHEY, SVGAGI. The CDR3 loop spans 15 amino acids. Trimming removed 5 bases from V and 2 bases from J; junction bases left unmatched: 8. CDR3 loop: CASSPGDRQPYEQYF. The CDR3 nucleotides read TGTGCCAGCAGTCCTGGGGACAGGCAACCCTACGAGCAGTACTTC.

This clone was observed a single time. The rearrangement joins TRBV30 to TRBJ2-6; 7 nucleotides align to TRBD1. CDR1 is GTSNPN, CDR2 SVGIG, per germline (reference sequence). With V trimmed by 6 bases and J by 0 bases, 5 bases remained unmatched. The CDR3 runs to 15 residues. CDR3: CACRTGLSGANVLTF. DNA of the CDR3: TGTGCCTGCCGGACAGGACTCTCTGGGGCCAACGTCCTGACTTTC.

This clone was seen more than once but under ten times. J is TRBJ1-2 and V is TRBV29-1; D might be TRBD1 (5 bases). Germline CDR1 SQVTM, CDR2 ANQGSEA. The CDR3 runs 12 residues. Trimming took off 3 bases at V and 6 bases at J, with 11 bases between the two ends. In DNA form, the CDR3 reads TGCAGCGTTGATTCAGGGTTCGATGGCTACACCTTC. Its translation: CSVDSGFDGYTF.

This clone was counted a single time. The chain uses TRBV15 and TRBJ2-7; 9 bases agree with TRBD1. J was trimmed by 6 bases and V by 3 bases; bases with no gene match: 9. There are 15 residues in the CDR3. CDR1 is LNHNV, CDR2 YYDKDF, per germline (reference sequence). The CDR3 here is CATSRPGQGDPEQYF. Written as DNA, the CDR3 is TGTGCCACCAGCAGGCCGGGACAGGGCGATCCCGAGCAGTACTTC.

This clone came up a few times. Written as DNA, the CDR3 is TGTGCCAGCAGCGCCGGACAGGCCCTTAATGAAAAACTGTTTTTT. Translated: CASSAGQALNEKLFF. The gene calls are TRBV9 and TRBJ1-4; 7 bases agree with TRBD1. The V gene's germline CDR1 is SGDLS and CDR2 YYNGEE. V shed 3 bases and J 4 bases; nucleotides not matched to a gene: 6. CDR3 length: 15 amino acids.

The chain uses TRBV13 and TRBJ2-7, with TRBD1 matching over 7 bases. CDR1 and CDR2 from the germline V gene are PRHDT and FYEKMQ (reference sequence). CDR3 size: 13 residues. V dropped 5 bases and J dropped 2; count of bases not matched to a gene: 3. CDR3 sequence (DNA): TGTGCCAGCAGCCCGGGGACAGCCTACGAGCAGTACTTC. Its protein product is CASSPGTAYEQYF.

This clone was detected a few times. The chain uses TRBV7-8 and TRBJ2-1, with D perhaps TRBD1 (6 bases). With 2 bases removed from V and 7 bases from J, the gap between germline ends came to 18 bases. This CDR3 contains 16 residues. CDR1 is SGHVS and CDR2 is FQNEAQ in the germline V gene. The CDR3 coding sequence is TGTGCCAGCAGCTTACTCCCCGTCCGGGACAAGAATGAGCAGTTCTTC. Translated, it gives CASSLLPVRDKNEQFF.

This clone came up a few times. The rearrangement joins TRBV6-5 to TRBJ2-3, with D perhaps matching TRBD1 or TRBD2 (7 bases each). V was cut by 7 bases and J by 0 bases, with 14 bases left in between. The germline V gene encodes CDR1 MNHEY and CDR2 SVGAGI. The CDR3 sequence is 15 residues long. For the CDR3, the DNA is TGTGCCAGCACCCATCAGGGGGGGAGCACAGATACGCAGTATTTT. Translating it yields CASTHQGGSTDTQYF.

The chain links TRBV4-2 to TRBJ2-7; 10 nucleotides agree with TRBD2. The CDR3 is 15 amino acids. The V gene end was trimmed by 4 bases and the J gene end by 3 bases; junction bases not matched to a gene: 6. The germline CDR1 and CDR2 sequences are LGHNA and YNFKEQ. As DNA, the CDR3 is TGTGCCAGCAGCCTCCCGGCTAGCGGGGGCTACGAGCAGTACTTC. Residues: CASSLPASGGYEQYF.

J is TRBJ2-7 and V is TRBV5-6; tentative D call: TRBD1 (5 bases). The V gene's germline CDR1 is SGHDT and CDR2 YYEEEE. The germline V and J ends were trimmed by 4 bases and 2 bases, with 22 bases remaining between them. The CDR3 spans 17 residues. The CDR3 sequence: CASSGGLTAEQTYEQYF. In DNA form, the CDR3 reads TGTGCCAGCAGCGGCGGCCTGACAGCCGAACAGACCTACGAGCAGTACTTC.

By sample share, this clone is medium-sized. The J gene is TRBJ2-7, the V gene TRBV1; the table's D call TRBD1 went unverified against the DNA. TRBV1 is labeled a pseudogene. There are 13 residues in the CDR3. The CDR3 bases are TGCACCAGCAGCCGGACAGGGGGCTACGAGCAGTACTTC. This translates into CTSSRTGGYEQYF.

This clone was recorded a few times. This chain connects TRBV2 to TRBJ2-1, with 9 bases fitting TRBD1. J was trimmed by 6 bases and V by 5 bases; bases with no gene match: 17. CDR1 is SNHLY and CDR2 is FYNNEI in the germline V gene. CDR3 length: 18 amino acids. The CDR3 reads CASSSRDRAISLRNEQFF. The CDR3 DNA follows: TGTGCCAGCAGTTCGAGGGACAGGGCCATAAGTCTGCGCAATGAGCAGTTCTTC.

This rearrangement joins TRBV7-9 to TRBJ2-5; TRBD1 is a possible D gene (5 bases). V gave up 2 bases and J gave up 5 bases, with 9 bases separating them. Germline-derived CDR1 and CDR2 are SEHNR and FQNEAQ (reference sequence). This CDR3 has 13 amino acids. The CDR3 is CASSLLDSETQYF. The CDR3 DNA follows: TGTGCCAGCAGCTTACTAGACAGTGAGACCCAGTACTTC. The whole variable domain, filled in from reference TRBV7-9 and TRBJ2-5, reads DTGVSQNPRHKITKRGQNVTFRCDPISEHNRLYWYRQTLGQGPEFLTYFQNEAQLEKSRLLSDRFSAERPKGSFSTLEIQRTEQGDSAMYLCASSLLDSETQYFGPGTRLLVL.

V gene TRBV4-1 combines with J gene TRBJ1-4, with D perhaps TRBD1 (5 bases). Germline-derived CDR1 and CDR2 are MGHRA and YSYEKL. There are 14 residues in the CDR3. Trimming took 5 bases from V and 8 from J, leaving 15 bases between them. CDR3 sequence (DNA): TGCGCCAGCAGCTTCGTACCGGGGGACGAAAAACTGTTTTTT. Translating it yields CASSFVPGDEKLFF.

This clone was detected only a few times. The rearrangement links TRBV5-4 to TRBJ2-4; tentative D call: TRBD2 (7 bases). The CDR3 runs to 15 residues. V was shortened by 6 bases and J by 0 bases, with 13 bases between the two germline ends. The germline gives CDR1 SGHNT, CDR2 YYREEE (reference sequence). CDR3 residues: CASKAGQLAKNIQYF. The CDR3 DNA sequence: TGTGCCAGCAAAGCGGGACAACTAGCCAAAAACATTCAGTACTTC.

This chain uses TRBV9 with TRBJ2-2, with 8 bases lining up with TRBD1. V was pared by 4 bases and J by 7 bases, with 12 bases of the junction left unmatched. The germline CDR1 and CDR2 sequences are SGDLS and YYNGEE. This CDR3 contains 16 residues. This CDR3 reads CASSPTPTGAGGELFF. The CDR3, as DNA: TGTGCCAGCAGCCCTACACCGACAGGGGCGGGCGGGGAGCTGTTTTTT.

This clone was detected only a few times. J is TRBJ2-5 and V is TRBV23-1, with no clear D. TRBV23-1 is labeled an ORF, and its function is uncertain. The CDR3 sequence is 13 residues long. V shed 4 bases and J shed 3 bases, with 9 bases lying between them. Here the CDR3 reads CASSRKAEETQYF. The CDR3 DNA reads as TGCGCCAGCAGTCGGAAGGCCGAAGAGACCCAGTACTTC.

This clone was counted between two and nine times. The chain carries TRBV5-6 and TRBJ2-1; D might be TRBD1 (5 bases). The V end was cut by 0 bases, the J end by 7 bases, with 14 bases between. Germline lookup yields CDR1 SGHDT and CDR2 YYEEEE. The CDR3 is made up of 15 amino acids. CDR3 protein: CASSLASGMGNEQFF. CDR3 bases: TGTGCCAGCAGCTTGGCCTCAGGGATGGGTAATGAGCAGTTCTTC.

This clone occurred a few times. The CDR3 protein is CSVFLGGLEQYF. CDR3 DNA: TGCAGCGTTTTCCTGGGAGGGCTCGAGCAGTACTTC. The chain has TRBV29-1 and TRBJ2-7, with 7 nucleotides matching TRBD2. The CDR3 is 12 residues long. From germline, CDR1 is SQVTM and CDR2 ANQGSEA. The J segment lost 6 bases and the V segment lost 5 bases, leaving 7 bases of the junction unmatched.

This rearrangement joins TRBV6-5 to TRBJ2-3; no definite D call. The CDR3 totals 15 residues. Trimming pared 7 bases from V and 2 bases from J, leaving 16 bases between. Germline V CDR1 and CDR2: MNHEY, SVGAGI. The DNA for the CDR3 is TGTGCCAGCACTCCTCAACGAAGGAACACAGATACGCAGTATTTT. It specifies CASTPQRRNTDTQYF.

The chain couples TRBV30 to TRBJ2-7, with TRBD1 as a possible D gene (5 bases). Looked up from germline, CDR1 is GTSNPN and CDR2 is SVGIG (reference sequence). V shed 4 bases and J shed 6 bases, with 16 bases lying between them. CDR3 length: 13 amino acids. This chain's CDR3 is CAWNRQGGSEQYF. Here the CDR3 DNA reads TGTGCCTGGAATCGGCAGGGTGGCAGCGAGCAGTACTTC.

The V and J genes are TRBV7-2 and TRBJ2-1, with a weak D call TRBD2 (5 bases). The CDR3 contains 15 residues. Germline V gene data show CDR1 as SGHTA and CDR2 as FQGNSA. Trimming left V 7 bases short and J 8 bases short, with 21 bases between. The DNA for the CDR3 is TGTGCCAGCAAAGGCAAAGGCGGGCGGGCGGATGAGCAGTTCTTC. Translating gives CASKGKGGRADEQFF.